The rows below give T cell receptor beta chains drawn from one sample of a study of Graves' ophthalmopathy and Graves' hyperthyroidism. TCRdb independently ran MiXCR on the multiplex PCR reads; one entry per CDR3 protein. In the table there are 900,000 to 1,200,000 distinct CDR3 sequences, roughly 35% of which are singletons. Sequenced sample: peripheral blood or thyroid tissue (not recorded which). All receptors derive from an adult man with Graves' hyperthyroidism. Each CDR3 is given with its conserved first and last residue.

J gene: TRBJ1-6; V gene: TRBV2; CDR3 length: 15; CDR3 protein: CASSELGGAGSPLHF
J gene: TRBJ1-4; V gene: TRBV7-2; CDR3 length: 17; CDR3 protein: CASSFVSRTADNEKLFF
J gene: TRBJ1-2; V gene: TRBV29-1; CDR3 length: 17; CDR3 protein: CSVEERRGAKAISGYTF
J gene: TRBJ2-5; V gene: TRBV10-3; CDR3 length: 13; CDR3 protein: CAISDNGQETQYF
J gene: TRBJ2-5; V gene: TRBV4-3; CDR3 length: 16; CDR3 protein: CASSQDHERPQETQYF
J gene: TRBJ1-1; V gene: TRBV7-9; CDR3 length: 12; CDR3 protein: CASTGGETEAFF
J gene: TRBJ1-3; V gene: TRBV10-3; CDR3 length: 13; CDR3 protein: CAISSTSMDTIYF
J gene: TRBJ2-7; V gene: TRBV20-1; CDR3 length: 15; CDR3 protein: CSARVQRAGPYEQYF
J gene: TRBJ2-7; V gene: TRBV9; CDR3 length: 14; CDR3 protein: CASSAQGASYEQYF
J gene: TRBJ2-7; V gene: TRBV7-9; CDR3 length: 14; CDR3 protein: CASSSTHPSYEQYF